The 17 T cell receptor beta chains below were found in one sample sequenced in a study of shared clonotypes between healthy human individuals (dated by TCRdb to the early 2020s). CD8 naive samples were CD45RO-negative cells positively selected for CCR7, giving a CD45RA+CCR7+ population that excluded TemRA cells. The protocol used for the library was the immunoSEQ multiplex PCR assay. The immuneACCESS repertoire file appears here via TCRdb, limited to in-frame rearrangements. These files lack a portion of the clones; in checked studies, under half of the deficit traces to unresolved V genes, and the cause of the others is not known. This sample gives 630,000 or so clones in total; roughly 98% of them show up just once. The ten largest clones represent 0.25% to 0.35% of the sample. Sequencing used naive CD8+ T cells sorted from blood. In the paper's terms, the cell subset or site label means: CD45RA+CCR7+. These receptors all come from a man aged 30 to 39 in good health.

Of note for this clone: The same CDR3 can be traced to other DNA sequences in this sample. This CDR3 is CASSLGLLNEQFF. CDR3 in DNA: TGTGCCAGCAGCTTAGGTCTTCTCAATGAGCAGTTCTTC. This chain links TRBV7-2 with TRBJ2-1; D is ambiguous. The length of the CDR3 is 13 residues. V lost 1 base and J 6 bases, leaving 7 bases between the germline ends. CDR1 and CDR2 from the germline V gene are SGHTA and FQGNSA.

The genes are TRBV25-1 and TRBJ1-1; possibly TRBD1 for D (5 bases). The germline V gene encodes CDR1 MGHDK and CDR2 SYGVNS. There are 15 residues in the CDR3. V lost 1 base to trimming and J lost 5 bases, with 14 bases between them. The CDR3 reads CASSESVGGTTEAFF. CDR3 nucleotides: TGTGCCAGCAGTGAATCCGTGGGGGGGACGACTGAAGCTTTCTTT.

The chain is built from TRBV19 and TRBJ1-5; TRBD1 aligns across 7 bases. The ends lost 6 bases at V and 1 base at J; junction bases unmatched: 3. Germline V gene lookup returns CDR1 LNHDA and CDR2 SQIVND (reference sequence). The CDR3 length is 14 residues. CDR3 sequence reads: CASRTGESNQPQHF. CDR3 sequence (DNA): TGTGCCAGTAGAACAGGGGAGAGCAATCAGCCCCAGCATTTT.

J is TRBJ2-3 and V is TRBV4-3, with TRBD2 matching over 7 bases. This CDR3 is built from 15 residues. The J segment lost 1 base and the V segment lost 1 base, leaving 2 bases of the junction unmatched. The V gene's germline CDR1 is LGHNA and CDR2 YSLEER. CDR3 DNA: TGCGCCAGCAGCCAAGGACTAGCACGCACAGATACGCAGTATTTT. This sequence encodes CASSQGLARTDTQYF.

This clone was detected only once. This chain uses TRBV19 with TRBJ2-7, with unresolved D. The CDR3 contains 14 residues. The V gene's germline CDR1 is LNHDA and CDR2 SQIVND (reference sequence). Trimming stripped 5 bases from V and 1 base from J, with 12 bases between. The CDR3, as DNA: TGTGCCAGTAGTTCCGGGTCCTTATCCTACGAGCAGTACTTC. It encodes CASSSGSLSYEQYF.

In the case of this clone: At one of its ends the junction is not consistent with the germline gene, which may arise from a read error. V gene TRBV27 combines with J gene TRBJ2-3; tentatively, D is TRBD1 or TRBD2 (5 bases each). In germline, CDR1 is MNHEY, CDR2 SMNVEV (reference sequence). The CDR3 consists of 12 residues. The DNA for the CDR3 is TGTGCCAGCAGTTCCCAGACCAGGGAGTGGGATTTT. It yields the protein CASSSQTREWDF.

As to this clone: Different DNA sequences within this sample yield the same CDR3. The genes are TRBV25-1 and TRBJ2-1; D may match TRBD1 or TRBD2 (5 bases each). Trimming took 2 bases from V and 3 from J, leaving 5 bases between them. Germline assignment: CDR1 MGHDK and CDR2 SYGVNS. The CDR3 runs to 13 residues. The CDR3 loop is CASSEGGYNEQFF. The CDR3 DNA is TGTGCCAGCAGTGAAGGGGGCTACAATGAGCAGTTCTTC.

The rearrangement joins TRBV11-2 to TRBJ1-1; D uncertain. The CDR3 spans 15 residues. Trimming stripped 0 bases from V and 6 bases from J, with 14 bases between. Germline CDR1 reads SGHAT; CDR2 reads FQNNGV. For the CDR3, the DNA is TGTGCCAGCAGCTTAGATCGGGAAGGGTTGGCTGAAGCTTTCTTT. Translated: CASSLDREGLAEAFF.

This clone was recorded once. In DNA form, the CDR3 reads TGTGCCAGCAGTATAAGGCGGAGGGACAGGGGGAAAGAGACCCAGTACTTC. Its translation: CASSIRRRDRGKETQYF. The V and J genes are TRBV27 and TRBJ2-5, with TRBD1 matching 11 bases. CDR1 MNHEY and CDR2 SMNVEV come from the germline V gene (reference sequence). With V trimmed by 5 bases and J by 3 bases, 11 bases remained unmatched. There are 17 residues in the CDR3.

The chain links TRBV5-5 to TRBJ1-5, with D maybe TRBD1 (5 bases). The V gene's germline CDR1 is SGHKS and CDR2 YYEKEE (reference sequence). The CDR3 is 16 residues long. Trimming pared 4 bases from V and 0 bases from J, leaving 14 bases between. CDR3 protein: CASSQDGGYSNQPQHF. CDR3 sequence (DNA): TGTGCCAGCAGCCAGGATGGGGGTTATAGCAATCAGCCCCAGCATTTT.

In DNA form, the CDR3 reads TGTGCCAGCAGCTTAGAGACTAGCGGCTCCTCCTACGAGCAGTACTTC. Protein: CASSLETSGSSYEQYF. This chain links TRBV7-6 with TRBJ2-7, with 9 bases identical to TRBD2. The CDR3 extends over 16 amino acids. CDR1 is SGHVS and CDR2 is FNYEAQ in the germline V gene. J gave up 0 bases and V 1 base, and 4 bases lay outside the gene matches.

The chain is built from TRBV7-3 and TRBJ1-1, with D perhaps TRBD1 (5 bases). Germline values: CDR1 SGHTA, CDR2 FQGTGA. The CDR3 sequence is 14 residues long. V gave up 2 bases and J gave up 5 bases, with 12 bases separating them. The CDR3 region has the DNA TGTGCCAGCAGCTTAGAGGCAGGGTGGACTGAAGCTTTCTTT. It translates to CASSLEAGWTEAFF.

The V and J genes are TRBV14 and TRBJ1-1, with 7 nucleotides matching TRBD1. Germline CDR1 SGHDN, CDR2 FVKESK. J lost 4 bases, V lost 1 base, and 3 bases had no gene match. CDR3 size: 14 residues. The DNA for the CDR3 is TGTGCCAGCAGCCAAGCGTACAGGGGCACTGAAGCTTTCTTT. Its translation is CASSQAYRGTEAFF.

The CDR3 loop reads CASSTWGSKIAEAFF. The DNA for the CDR3 is TGTGCCAGCAGTACCTGGGGGAGTAAAATCGCTGAAGCTTTCTTT. This chain uses TRBV28 with TRBJ1-1, with D perhaps matching TRBD1 (5 bases). V lost 5 bases, J lost 6 bases, and 19 bases lay in between. The CDR3 extends over 15 amino acids. In germline, CDR1 is MDHEN, CDR2 SYDVKM.

The chain uses TRBV6-5 and TRBJ2-2; D may be TRBD1 or TRBD2 (5 bases each). Germline CDR1 MNHEY, CDR2 SVGAGI. Trimming took off 5 bases at V and 6 bases at J, with 13 bases between the two ends. This CDR3 has 14 amino acids. Here the CDR3 reads CASSLLRGAGELFF. The CDR3 DNA reads TGTGCCAGCAGTCTACTCCGAGGGGCCGGGGAGCTGTTTTTT.

This clone was observed a single time. The V and J genes are TRBV11-2 and TRBJ2-7, with unresolved D. Deletions cut 1 base from V and 3 bases from J, with 13 bases between. The CDR3 runs 15 residues. Germline CDR1 is SGHAT and CDR2 is FQNNGV. The CDR3 spells CASSLAGEGRYEQYF. The CDR3 DNA reads TGTGCCAGCAGCTTAGCCGGAGAAGGGCGCTACGAGCAGTACTTC. Together with reference TRBV11-2 and TRBJ2-7, the CDR3 gives the full variable domain: EAGVAQSPRYKIIEKRQSVAFWCNPISGHATLYWYQQILGQGPKLLIQFQNNGVVDDSQLPKDRFSAERLKGVDSTLKIQPAKLEDSAVYLCASSLAGEGRYEQYFGPGTRLTVT.

This chain links TRBV5-1 with TRBJ2-5, with 15 nucleotides matching TRBD2. CDR1 and CDR2 from the germline V gene are SGHRS and YFSETQ. V lost 4 bases to trimming and J lost 5 bases; unmatched junction nucleotides: 9. CDR3 size: 17 residues. The CDR3 reads CASSHGGTSGRSETQYF. As DNA, the CDR3 is TGCGCCAGCAGCCATGGGGGGACTAGCGGGAGGTCCGAGACCCAGTACTTC.